The 31 T cell receptor beta chains given below trace back to one sample, sequenced in a study of blood T cell repertoires in COVID-19. Measured with immunoSEQ multiplex PCR; TCRdb has only the in-frame clones, and not every one. The data hold around 150,000 clones, with 70% to 85% observed a single time. Sample: peripheral blood. Receptors originate from a woman at least 80 years old in a cohort sampled during active or convalescent COVID-19.

V and J are TRBV14 and TRBJ2-7; 8 bases map to TRBD1. The trim removed 5 bases at V and 3 bases at J, leaving 15 bases unmatched. This CDR3 contains 17 residues. From germline, CDR1 is SGHDN and CDR2 FVKESK. CDR3 nucleotide sequence: TGTGCCAGCAGCGAGGTTCCGAGGGGGACAGGAGGCTACGAGCAGTACGTC. Protein product: CASSEVPRGTGGYEQYV.

The chain carries TRBV4-3 and TRBJ1-2; D gene unclear. Trimming left V 0 bases short and J 4 bases short, with 15 bases between. The CDR3 sequence is 16 residues long. Germline V gene lookup returns CDR1 LGHNA and CDR2 YSLEER. This CDR3 reads CASSQDIGGLRYGYTF. The CDR3 nucleotides read TGCGCCAGCAGCCAAGATATAGGCGGACTTCGCTATGGCTACACCTTC.

The rearrangement links TRBV9 to TRBJ2-3, with TRBD2 identical over 10 bases. Per germline, CDR1 SGDLS and CDR2 YYNGEE. The V gene end was trimmed by 3 bases and the J gene end by 2 bases; junction bases not matched to a gene: 6. The CDR3 is 16 amino acids. DNA of the CDR3: TGTGCCAGCAGCGGTAGCGGGGGGCCCTACACAGATACGCAGTATTTT. This codes for CASSGSGGPYTDTQYF.

The chain carries TRBV15 and TRBJ2-5; 9 positions agree with TRBD2. Per the germline V gene, CDR1 is LNHNV and CDR2 is YYDKDF (reference sequence). The CDR3 has 17 amino acids. With 2 bases clipped from V and 1 base from J, the junction kept 8 bases outside the gene matches. CDR3 protein: CATSRNRGTSSQETQYF. CDR3 coding DNA: TGTGCCACCAGCAGAAATAGGGGGACTAGCAGCCAAGAGACCCAGTACTTC.

V and J are TRBV4-1 and TRBJ1-3, with a tentative D call TRBD1 (6 bases). V dropped 4 bases and J dropped 1 base, with 11 bases sitting between them. Germline CDR1 reads MGHRA; CDR2 reads YSYEKL. The length of the CDR3 is 15 residues. The CDR3 DNA sequence: TGCGCCAGCAGCCGCGGCAGGGGTTCTGGAAACACCATATATTTT. Its translation: CASSRGRGSGNTIYF.

CDR3 bases: TGTGCCAGCAGTCGGTTTGCGGGGGGCATCGCTAGCACAGATACGCAGTATTTT. Protein sequence: CASSRFAGGIASTDTQYF. The J gene is TRBJ2-3, the V gene TRBV27, with 8 bases lining up with TRBD2. The length of the CDR3 is 18 residues. CDR1 is MNHEY, CDR2 SMNVEV, per germline (reference sequence). V lost 5 bases, J lost 0 bases, and 13 bases stayed unmatched.

The chain is built from TRBV6-5 and TRBJ1-4, with 7 bases matching TRBD1. This CDR3 is built from 14 residues. The ends lost 8 bases at V and 8 bases at J; junction bases unmatched: 11. Germline assignment: CDR1 MNHEY and CDR2 SVGAGI. CDR3 nucleotide sequence: TGTGCCAGCCCCGGGACAGTGTTTTACGAAAAACTGTTTTTT. Translation gives CASPGTVFYEKLFF.

The chain has TRBV7-2 and TRBJ2-5; the D gene is possibly TRBD2 (5 bases). Germline CDR1 SGHTA, CDR2 FQGNSA. The V end was cut by 5 bases, the J end by 4 bases, with 14 bases between. The CDR3 covers 14 residues. CDR3 sequence reads: CASSAMGTRETQYF. The CDR3 DNA reads as TGTGCCAGCAGCGCTATGGGAACTAGAGAGACCCAGTACTTC.

The chain has TRBV12-5 and TRBJ2-3, with 12 bases lining up with TRBD2. The CDR3 has 17 amino acids. Germline V gene data show CDR1 as LGHNT and CDR2 as FRNRAP. Trimming cost V 4 bases and J 2 bases; bases outside gene matches: 7. CDR3 sequence: CASGSRRLAGDTDTQYF. The CDR3 DNA reads as TGTGCTAGTGGTTCCCGTCGACTAGCGGGGGACACAGATACGCAGTATTTT.

The chain recombines TRBV5-6 with TRBJ2-5; weak D call: TRBD2 (6 bases). The germline V gene encodes CDR1 SGHDT and CDR2 YYEEEE. V lost 1 base, J lost 5 bases, and 15 bases lay in between. This CDR3 is 15 amino acids long. As DNA, the CDR3 is TGTGCCAGCAGCTTGACGGGGGTAGTTGGTGAGACCCAGTACTTC. This gives the protein CASSLTGVVGETQYF.

The chain employs TRBV7-2 and TRBJ2-1; 10 bases agree with TRBD2. The germline V gene encodes CDR1 SGHTA and CDR2 FQGNSA. The CDR3 is made up of 18 amino acids. The J segment lost 0 bases and the V segment lost 2 bases, leaving 7 bases of the junction unmatched. In DNA, the CDR3 is TGTGCCAGCAGCTTAAGGCCTAGCGGGGGCAGCTCCTACAATGAGCAGTTCTTC. Translating gives CASSLRPSGGSSYNEQFF.

The V and J genes are TRBV2 and TRBJ2-4; 13 bases align to TRBD2. The length of the CDR3 is 15 residues. CDR1 is SNHLY, CDR2 FYNNEI, per germline. With V trimmed by 6 bases and J by 6 bases, 5 bases remained unmatched. The CDR3: CASRRLAGGLNIQYF. DNA for the CDR3: TGTGCCAGCAGAAGACTAGCGGGGGGCCTAAACATTCAGTACTTC.

This sequence joins TRBV7-9 and TRBJ1-4; TRBD1 matches at 7 bases. The germline V gene encodes CDR1 SEHNR and CDR2 FQNEAQ (reference sequence). CDR3 size: 11 residues. Unmatched junction bases numbered 2, after V lost 5 bases and J lost 11 bases. CDR3: CASSETGKLFF. The CDR3 region has the DNA TGTGCCAGCAGCGAGACAGGGAAACTGTTTTTT.

V and J are TRBV7-3 and TRBJ2-1; 8 bases line up with TRBD2. This CDR3 is built from 15 residues. V gave up 4 bases and J gave up 3 bases; unmatched junction bases: 5. CDR1 and CDR2 from the germline V gene are SGHTA and FQGTGA. The CDR3 nucleotides are TGTGCCAGCAGCTCCGCCGGGACTAGCTACAATGAGCAGTTCTTC. This gives the protein CASSSAGTSYNEQFF. Variable domain in full (rest from reference TRBV7-3 and TRBJ2-1): GAGVSQTPSNKVTEKGKYVELRCDPISGHTALYWYRQSLGQGPEFLIYFQGTGAADDSGLPNDRFFAVRPEGSVSTLKIQRTERGDSAVYLCASSSAGTSYNEQFFGPGTRLTVL.

The V and J genes are TRBV5-5 and TRBJ1-2; 10 nucleotides line up with TRBD1. This CDR3 comprises 17 residues. Germline CDR1 SGHKS, CDR2 YYEKEE (reference sequence). Trimming at V came to 1 base and at J to 4 bases, leaving 10 bases not matched to a gene. This CDR3 reads CASSLRDRGLEIYGYTF. CDR3 DNA sequence: TGTGCCAGCAGCTTGAGGGACAGGGGCCTTGAAATCTATGGCTACACCTTC.

In this sample, this clone turned up once. J is TRBJ1-4 and V is TRBV6-2 or TRBV6-3, with a weak D call TRBD1 (6 bases). The V end was cut by 5 bases, the J end by 0 bases, with 13 bases between. This CDR3 has 16 residues. From germline, CDR1 is MNHEY and CDR2 SVGEGT. CDR3 bases: TGTGCCAGCAGTAGGGGACATCGAGCAACTAATGAAAAACTGTTTTTT. Its translation is CASSRGHRATNEKLFF.

V usage is TRBV5-1 and J usage is TRBJ1-4, with a weak D call TRBD1 (6 bases). Between the trimmed V and J ends, which lost 7 bases and 5 bases, there was a span of 15 bases. The CDR3 totals 14 residues. Germline V lookup: CDR1 SGHRS, CDR2 YFSETQ. The CDR3 reads CASATGIGNEKLFF. The DNA for the CDR3 is TGCGCCAGCGCCACAGGGATTGGGAATGAAAAACTGTTTTTT. Full variable domain (missing parts from reference TRBV5-1 and TRBJ1-4): KAGVTQTPRYLIKTRGQQVTLSCSPISGHRSVSWYQQTPGQGLQFLFEYFSETQRNKGNFPGRFSGRQFSNSRSEMNVSTLELGDSALYLCASATGIGNEKLFFGSGTQLSVL.

The V and J genes are TRBV2 and TRBJ2-1; a weak D match, TRBD1 (6 bases). With 2 bases removed from V and 8 bases from J, the gap between germline ends came to 13 bases. The CDR3 runs 14 residues. Germline values: CDR1 SNHLY, CDR2 FYNNEI. CDR3 residues: CASSEQGQVDEQFF. The CDR3 coding sequence is TGTGCCAGCAGTGAACAGGGGCAGGTAGATGAGCAGTTCTTC.

The V call is TRBV18, the J call TRBJ2-5; 8 bases match TRBD1. The CDR3 spans 16 residues. Germline V gene data show CDR1 as KGHSH and CDR2 as LQKENI. V lost 3 bases, J lost 1 base, and 7 bases stayed unmatched. CDR3 residues: CASSPRGQAFQETQYF. The CDR3 bases are TGTGCCAGCTCACCGAGGGGACAGGCCTTCCAAGAGACCCAGTACTTC.

V usage is TRBV7-3 and J usage is TRBJ2-3; D may be TRBD2 (6 bases). The CDR3 covers 15 residues. Trimming shortened V by 0 bases and J by 7 bases, and 14 bases separated the two germline ends. The V gene's germline CDR1 is SGHTA and CDR2 FQGTGA. The CDR3 DNA is TGTGCCAGCAGCTTAACAGGTCAAGGAGGGAATACGCAGTATTTT. The encoded protein is CASSLTGQGGNTQYF.

A note on this clone: One end of the junction fails to match germline, which may point to a read error. The rearrangement joins TRBV12-3 or TRBV12-4 to TRBJ1-5; tentative D call: TRBD1 (6 bases). The CDR3 sequence is 12 residues long. The CDR3 DNA reads as TGTGCCAGCACCCTAGGTTCGGACAGTGTTATTTTT. It specifies CASTLGSDSVIF.

This chain joins TRBV18 and TRBJ2-3, with 11 bases matching TRBD2. The V segment lost 2 bases and the J segment 4 bases; nucleotides outside the gene matches: 5. Germline assignment: CDR1 KGHSH and CDR2 LQKENI. The CDR3 is made up of 16 amino acids. This CDR3 reads CASSPLAGGRSDTQYF. Written as DNA, the CDR3 is TGTGCCAGCTCACCATTAGCGGGGGGGCGCTCAGATACGCAGTATTTT.

This clone was observed a single time. J is TRBJ1-4 and V is TRBV2; a possible D gene is TRBD1 (6 bases). There are 15 residues in the CDR3. V shed 6 bases and J shed 3 bases, with 14 bases lying between them. Per the germline V gene, CDR1 is SNHLY and CDR2 is FYNNEI. CDR3 protein: CASSVQGGSNEKLFF. The CDR3 DNA follows: TGTGCCAGCAGCGTACAGGGTGGCTCTAATGAAAAACTGTTTTTT.

This chain joins TRBV6-5 and TRBJ1-5; 10 bases match TRBD1. This CDR3 is built from 15 residues. Germline values: CDR1 MNHEY, CDR2 SVGAGI. V trimming: 5 bases; J trimming: 4 bases; junction bases outside the gene matches: 5. The DNA of the CDR3 is TGTGCCAGCAGTCGACAGGGGGCCGGTAATCAGCCCCAGCATTTT. Its translation is CASSRQGAGNQPQHF.

The chain combines TRBV10-3 with TRBJ1-1; 7 bases fit TRBD1. This CDR3 comprises 14 residues. Trimming removed 6 bases from V and 1 base from J; junction bases left unmatched: 5. Germline values: CDR1 ENHRY, CDR2 SYGVKD. The CDR3 DNA reads TGTGCCATCAGGACCGGGACAGAGAACACTGAAGCTTTCTTT. As protein: CAIRTGTENTEAFF.

The chain links TRBV12-3 or TRBV12-4 to TRBJ2-2; tentative D call: TRBD2 (6 bases). The CDR3 covers 12 residues. Deletions cut 4 bases from V and 6 bases from J, with 6 bases between. CDR3 sequence reads: CASSSSAGELFF. In nucleotides, the CDR3 is TGTGCCAGCAGTTCTAGCGCCGGGGAGCTGTTTTTT.

V is TRBV5-6 and J is TRBJ2-3, with TRBD2 as a possible D gene (6 bases). V was trimmed by 4 bases and J by 2 bases, leaving 14 bases between them. Germline CDR1 reads SGHDT; CDR2 reads YYEEEE. The CDR3 contains 15 residues. The CDR3 DNA sequence: TGTGCCAGCAGCGGAGGGACTCTACTCACAGATACGCAGTATTTT. Encoded protein: CASSGGTLLTDTQYF. Based on the CDR3 plus reference TRBV5-6 and TRBJ2-3, the full variable domain is DAGVTQSPTHLIKTRGQQVTLRCSPKSGHDTVSWYQQALGQGPQFIFQYYEEEERQRGNFPDRFSGHQFPNYSSELNVNALLLGDSALYLCASSGGTLLTDTQYFGPGTRLTVL.

The chain employs TRBV27 and TRBJ1-3, with no clear D. The CDR3 contains 18 residues. The V end lost 6 bases, the J end lost 0 bases, and 21 bases lay between the germline ends. CDR1 is MNHEY, CDR2 SMNVEV, per germline (reference sequence). The CDR3 DNA reads as TGTGCCAGCAGCCCCCGCGGGCAGCGTATGACCTCTGGAAACACCATATATTTT. Its protein product is CASSPRGQRMTSGNTIYF.

The chain employs TRBV4-1 and TRBJ1-6; D unresolved. V was cut by 0 bases and J by 4 bases, with 7 bases left in between. Germline loops: CDR1 MGHRA, CDR2 YSYEKL. CDR3 length: 15 amino acids. CDR3 bases: TGCGCCAGCAGCCAAGATGAGTGGTATAATTCACCCCTCCACTTT. It specifies CASSQDEWYNSPLHF.

The sample holds one count of this clone. This rearrangement joins TRBV9 to TRBJ2-5, with D tentatively TRBD1 (6 bases). The CDR3 spans 16 residues. V lost 3 bases and J lost 4, with 19 bases in between. Per germline, CDR1 SGDLS and CDR2 YYNGEE. DNA of the CDR3: TGTGCCAGCAGCGCTCCGGGACACTCCCTGGCAGAGACCCAGTACTTC. Translated, it gives CASSAPGHSLAETQYF. The full variable domain, in which reference TRBV9 and TRBJ2-5 provide the parts outside the CDR3, is DSGVTQTPKHLITATGQRVTLRCSPRSGDLSVYWYQQSLDQGLQFLIQYYNGEERAKGNILERFSAQQFPDLHSELNLSSLELGDSALYFCASSAPGHSLAETQYFGPGTRLLVL.

V usage is TRBV11-3 and J usage is TRBJ2-1; 14 bases fit TRBD2. Losses at the gene ends were 5 bases for V and 8 bases for J; bases not matched to a gene: 8. In germline, CDR1 is SGHNT, CDR2 YENEEA. The CDR3 has 16 amino acids. The CDR3 loop is CASSTGTSGGGDEQFF. Written as DNA, the CDR3 is TGTGCCAGCAGCACCGGGACTAGCGGGGGTGGGGATGAGCAGTTCTTC.